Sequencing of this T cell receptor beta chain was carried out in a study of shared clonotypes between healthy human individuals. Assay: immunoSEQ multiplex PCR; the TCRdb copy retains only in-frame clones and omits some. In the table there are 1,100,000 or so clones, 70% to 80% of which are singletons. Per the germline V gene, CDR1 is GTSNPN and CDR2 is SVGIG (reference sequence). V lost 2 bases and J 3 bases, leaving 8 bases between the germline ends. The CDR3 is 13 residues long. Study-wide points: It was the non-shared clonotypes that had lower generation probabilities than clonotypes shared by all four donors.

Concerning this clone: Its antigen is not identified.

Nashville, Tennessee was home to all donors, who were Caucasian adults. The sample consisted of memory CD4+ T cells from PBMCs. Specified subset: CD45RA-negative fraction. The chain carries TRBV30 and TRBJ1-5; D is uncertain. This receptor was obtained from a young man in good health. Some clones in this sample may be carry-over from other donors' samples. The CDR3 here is CAWSYSSNQPQHF. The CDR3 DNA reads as TGTGCCTGGAGTTACAGTTCCAATCAGCCCCAGCATTTT. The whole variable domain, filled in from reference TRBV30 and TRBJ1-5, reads SQTIHQWPATLVQPVGSPLSLECTVEGTSNPNLYWYRQAAGRGLQLLFYSVGIGQISSEVPQNLSASRPQDRQFILSSKKLLLSDSGFYLCAWSYSSNQPQHFGDGTRLSIL.